The rows below give T cell receptor beta chains drawn from one sample of a study of vaccination effects on CD4 cells after COVID-19. Sequencing used immunoSEQ multiplex PCR; TCRdb keeps in-frame clones, though not all of them. The table shows 20,000 to 25,000 clones, with roughly two thirds occurring only once. No antigen is known for these receptors. The material was CD4+ T cells from PBMCs cultured with HCoV-NL63 spike peptides, obtained before COVID-19 vaccination. All receptors derive from a human donor who received a COVID-19 vaccine. CDR3s include the opening cysteine and the closing phenylalanine or tryptophan. D genes are given only for firm matches. Rows may omit the clone size; those that give it use once, few, many or a size class.

v_gene: TRBV24-1
j_gene: TRBJ1-5
d_gene: .
abundance: .
CDR3aa: CATSDPYSNQPQHF
CDR3nt: TGTGCCACCAGTGACCCTTATAGCAATCAGCCCCAGCATTTT

v_gene: TRBV6-2/TRBV6-3
j_gene: TRBJ2-7
d_gene: TRBD2
abundance: once
CDR3aa: CASSLIAGGSYEQYF
CDR3nt: TGTGCCAGCAGTTTAATAGCGGGGGGGTCCTACGAGCAGTACTTC

v_gene: TRBV6-6
j_gene: TRBJ1-1
d_gene: .
abundance: .
CDR3aa: CAIQSRRSTEAFF
CDR3nt: TGTGCCATCCAGTCGCGTCGGTCCACTGAAGCTTTCTTT

v_gene: TRBV5-4
j_gene: TRBJ2-7
d_gene: TRBD1
abundance: .
CDR3aa: CASSLEGQSYEQYF
CDR3nt: TGTGCCAGCAGCTTGGAGGGACAGTCCTACGAGCAGTACTTC

v_gene: TRBV2
j_gene: TRBJ2-2
d_gene: .
abundance: .
CDR3aa: CASPGSGGELFF
CDR3nt: TGTGCCAGCCCAGGTTCGGGCGGGGAGCTGTTTTTT

v_gene: TRBV18
j_gene: TRBJ2-1
d_gene: TRBD2
abundance: .
CDR3aa: CASSPTSGSILYNEQFF
CDR3nt: TGTGCCAGCTCACCGACTAGCGGGAGTATATTATACAATGAGCAGTTCTTC

v_gene: TRBV10-3
j_gene: TRBJ2-3
d_gene: .
abundance: .
CDR3aa: CAITRTVQDTQYF
CDR3nt: TGTGCCATCACCCGGACAGTACAAGATACGCAGTATTTT

v_gene: TRBV2
j_gene: TRBJ2-1
d_gene: .
abundance: .
CDR3aa: CASSFSGDEQFF
CDR3nt: TGTGCCAGCAGTTTTAGTGGCGATGAGCAGTTCTTC

v_gene: TRBV10-3
j_gene: TRBJ1-3
d_gene: TRBD1
abundance: few
CDR3aa: CAIMGQGAGNTIYF
CDR3nt: TGTGCCATCATGGGACAGGGAGCTGGAAACACCATATATTTT

v_gene: TRBV7-9
j_gene: TRBJ2-3
d_gene: TRBD2
abundance: .
CDR3aa: CASSLERGGRTDTQYF
CDR3nt: TGTGCCAGCAGCTTAGAACGGGGGGGAAGAACAGATACGCAGTATTTT

v_gene: TRBV12-3/TRBV12-4
j_gene: TRBJ2-3
d_gene: .
abundance: few
CDR3aa: CASSSRADTQYF
CDR3nt: TGTGCCAGCAGTTCCAGAGCAGATACGCAGTATTTT

v_gene: TRBV28
j_gene: TRBJ2-3
d_gene: .
abundance: .
CDR3aa: CASKVRLPSTDTQYF
CDR3nt: TGTGCCAGCAAAGTCAGACTTCCGAGCACAGATACGCAGTATTTT

v_gene: TRBV5-1
j_gene: TRBJ2-3
d_gene: TRBD2
abundance: .
CDR3aa: CASSFRLAGGTDTQYF
CDR3nt: TGCGCCAGCAGCTTCCGACTAGCGGGAGGAACAGATACGCAGTATTTT

v_gene: TRBV2
j_gene: TRBJ2-1
d_gene: .
abundance: .
CDR3aa: CASSWAEAARNEQFF
CDR3nt: TGTGCCAGCAGCTGGGCGGAAGCCGCCCGGAATGAGCAGTTCTTC

v_gene: TRBV18
j_gene: TRBJ1-1
d_gene: .
abundance: .
CDR3aa: CASSPPSGTEAFF
CDR3nt: TGTGCCAGCTCACCCCCTAGTGGCACTGAAGCTTTCTTT

v_gene: TRBV11-2
j_gene: TRBJ1-6
d_gene: .
abundance: .
CDR3aa: CASSLRDGTLHF
CDR3nt: TGTGCCAGCAGCTTAAGGGACGGGACCCTCCACTTT

v_gene: TRBV11-2
j_gene: TRBJ1-2
d_gene: TRBD1
abundance: few
CDR3aa: CASSSGQGTYGYTF
CDR3nt: TGTGCCAGCAGCTCGGGACAGGGGACCTATGGCTACACCTTC

v_gene: TRBV6-5
j_gene: TRBJ2-5
d_gene: .
abundance: once
CDR3aa: CATSDHVQETQYF
CDR3nt: TGTGCCACCTCAGACCACGTACAAGAGACCCAGTACTTC

v_gene: TRBV24-1
j_gene: TRBJ2-3
d_gene: TRBD2
abundance: .
CDR3aa: CAVGREGTDTQYF
CDR3nt: TGTGCCGTTGGGCGGGAGGGCACAGATACGCAGTATTTT

v_gene: TRBV18
j_gene: TRBJ1-5
d_gene: TRBD1
abundance: once
CDR3aa: CASSPTTGGNQPQHF
CDR3nt: TGTGCCAGCTCACCTACTACAGGGGGCAATCAGCCCCAGCATTTT

v_gene: TRBV5-4
j_gene: TRBJ2-3
d_gene: .
abundance: .
CDR3aa: CASSLVGNTDTQYF
CDR3nt: TGTGCCAGCAGCTTGGTGGGGAACACAGATACGCAGTATTTT

v_gene: TRBV6-2/TRBV6-3
j_gene: TRBJ1-1
d_gene: TRBD1
abundance: .
CDR3aa: CASSSHRGPATEAFF
CDR3nt: TGTGCCAGCAGTAGCCACAGGGGCCCCGCCACTGAAGCTTTCTTT

v_gene: TRBV19
j_gene: TRBJ2-7
d_gene: TRBD1
abundance: .
CDR3aa: CASSIGGQYYEQYF
CDR3nt: TGTGCCAGTAGTATAGGGGGACAGTACTACGAGCAGTACTTC

v_gene: TRBV27
j_gene: TRBJ1-5
d_gene: TRBD1
abundance: .
CDR3aa: CASRLQGGQPQHF
CDR3nt: TGTGCCAGCAGGTTACAGGGGGGTCAGCCCCAGCATTTT

v_gene: TRBV18
j_gene: TRBJ1-5
d_gene: .
abundance: .
CDR3aa: CASSDTGLNQPQHF
CDR3nt: TGTGCCAGCTCCGATACAGGACTCAATCAGCCCCAGCATTTT

v_gene: TRBV19
j_gene: TRBJ2-3
d_gene: TRBD1
abundance: .
CDR3aa: CATGQGFADTQYF
CDR3nt: TGTGCCACCGGACAGGGTTTTGCAGATACGCAGTATTTT

v_gene: TRBV10-2
j_gene: TRBJ1-2
d_gene: .
abundance: .
CDR3aa: CASRDGGRGGYTF
CDR3nt: TGCGCCAGCAGGGACGGCGGCCGGGGAGGCTACACCTTC

v_gene: TRBV5-1
j_gene: TRBJ1-1
d_gene: TRBD1
abundance: once
CDR3aa: CASSFDRGQTEAFF
CDR3nt: TGCGCCAGCAGCTTTGACAGGGGGCAAACTGAAGCTTTCTTT

v_gene: TRBV7-9
j_gene: TRBJ2-7
d_gene: .
abundance: few
CDR3aa: CASSSPPNEQYF
CDR3nt: TGTGCCAGCAGCTCCCCGCCGAACGAGCAGTACTTC

v_gene: TRBV28
j_gene: TRBJ2-6
d_gene: .
abundance: .
CDR3aa: CASSLPVTNVLTF
CDR3nt: TGTGCCAGCAGCCTTCCGGTGACCAACGTCCTGACTTTC

v_gene: TRBV5-1
j_gene: TRBJ2-1
d_gene: TRBD2
abundance: .
CDR3aa: CASTSGTSGGVEQFF
CDR3nt: TGCGCCAGCACCTCCGGGACTAGCGGGGGGGTGGAGCAGTTCTTC

v_gene: TRBV5-5
j_gene: TRBJ2-7
d_gene: TRBD1
abundance: .
CDR3aa: CASSPARDRGYEQYF
CDR3nt: TGTGCCAGCAGCCCTGCGCGAGACAGGGGTTACGAGCAGTACTTC

v_gene: TRBV12-3/TRBV12-4
j_gene: TRBJ1-2
d_gene: .
abundance: .
CDR3aa: CASSFRGNYGYTF
CDR3nt: TGTGCCAGCAGTTTCAGAGGGAACTATGGCTACACCTTC

v_gene: TRBV3-1/TRBV3-2
j_gene: TRBJ1-1
d_gene: .
abundance: .
CDR3aa: CASSQVSSNTEAFF
CDR3nt: TGTGCCAGCAGCCAAGTGTCGTCGAACACTGAAGCTTTCTTT

v_gene: TRBV28
j_gene: TRBJ2-3
d_gene: .
abundance: .
CDR3aa: CASSSPTAHTDTQYF
CDR3nt: TGTGCCAGCAGTTCTCCTACGGCACACACAGATACGCAGTATTTT

v_gene: TRBV3-1/TRBV3-2
j_gene: TRBJ2-7
d_gene: .
abundance: .
CDR3aa: CASSQALSLISYEQYF
CDR3nt: TGTGCCAGCAGCCAAGCCCTCTCGCTGATCTCCTACGAGCAGTACTTC

v_gene: TRBV24-1
j_gene: TRBJ2-1
d_gene: TRBD2
abundance: .
CDR3aa: CATSGPTSVDEQFF
CDR3nt: TGTGCCACCAGTGGCCCGACTAGCGTTGACGAGCAGTTCTTC

v_gene: TRBV5-6
j_gene: TRBJ1-1
d_gene: .
abundance: .
CDR3aa: CASSFTGSGTEAFF
CDR3nt: TGTGCCAGCAGCTTTACAGGGAGTGGCACTGAAGCTTTCTTT

v_gene: TRBV19
j_gene: TRBJ2-7
d_gene: TRBD2
abundance: once
CDR3aa: CASSHGTSGRYEQYF
CDR3nt: TGTGCCAGTAGCCACGGGACTAGCGGGCGCTACGAGCAGTACTTC

v_gene: TRBV29-1
j_gene: TRBJ2-1
d_gene: TRBD2
abundance: .
CDR3aa: CSVIRLAGGYEQFF
CDR3nt: TGCAGCGTGATCAGGCTAGCGGGAGGCTATGAGCAGTTCTTC

v_gene: TRBV7-2
j_gene: TRBJ2-1
d_gene: TRBD2
abundance: .
CDR3aa: CASSTPSGNNEQFF
CDR3nt: TGTGCCAGCAGCACCCCCAGCGGGAACAATGAGCAGTTCTTC

v_gene: TRBV6-5
j_gene: TRBJ1-4
d_gene: .
abundance: once
CDR3aa: CASKGSGANEKLFF
CDR3nt: TGTGCCAGCAAGGGGAGCGGCGCGAATGAAAAACTGTTTTTT

v_gene: TRBV5-4
j_gene: TRBJ1-5
d_gene: .
abundance: few
CDR3aa: CASSLDNDQPQHF
CDR3nt: TGTGCCAGCAGCTTGGACAACGATCAGCCCCAGCATTTT

v_gene: TRBV6-5
j_gene: TRBJ1-2
d_gene: TRBD1
abundance: .
CDR3aa: CASTGTGYGYTF
CDR3nt: TGTGCCAGCACCGGGACAGGGTATGGCTACACCTTC

v_gene: TRBV19
j_gene: TRBJ1-3
d_gene: TRBD1
abundance: .
CDR3aa: CASTTTGRNTIYF
CDR3nt: TGTGCCAGTACCACGACAGGGCGAAACACCATATATTTT

v_gene: TRBV11-3
j_gene: TRBJ2-7
d_gene: TRBD1
abundance: .
CDR3aa: CASSLDQGTGEAGGPYEQYF
CDR3nt: TGTGCCAGCAGCTTAGATCAGGGGACAGGGGAGGCGGGAGGCCCCTACGAGCAGTACTTC

v_gene: TRBV3-1/TRBV3-2
j_gene: TRBJ2-2
d_gene: .
abundance: .
CDR3aa: CASSQGQGFGELFF
CDR3nt: TGTGCCAGCAGCCAAGGCCAGGGGTTCGGGGAGCTGTTTTTT

v_gene: TRBV19
j_gene: TRBJ2-2
d_gene: .
abundance: .
CDR3aa: CASSTTRGARGANTGELFF
CDR3nt: TGTGCCAGTAGTACAACACGGGGGGCGCGGGGTGCGAACACCGGGGAGCTGTTTTTT

v_gene: TRBV29-1
j_gene: TRBJ1-2
d_gene: .
abundance: few
CDR3aa: CSVEGSGGGYTF
CDR3nt: TGCAGCGTTGAAGGGTCGGGGGGTGGCTACACCTTC

v_gene: TRBV7-9
j_gene: TRBJ1-2
d_gene: .
abundance: .
CDR3aa: CASSWGTIDYGYTF
CDR3nt: TGTGCCAGCAGCTGGGGGACAATTGACTATGGCTACACCTTC

v_gene: TRBV27
j_gene: TRBJ2-2
d_gene: TRBD2
abundance: .
CDR3aa: CASRRAGGQNTGELFF
CDR3nt: TGTGCCAGCAGGAGAGCGGGGGGACAAAACACCGGGGAGCTGTTTTTT

v_gene: TRBV6-5
j_gene: TRBJ1-5
d_gene: TRBD1
abundance: .
CDR3aa: CASRATGFSQPQHF
CDR3nt: TGTGCCAGCAGAGCGACAGGGTTTTCTCAGCCCCAGCATTTT

v_gene: TRBV5-4
j_gene: TRBJ2-1
d_gene: TRBD1
abundance: .
CDR3aa: CASSRTGMGEQFF
CDR3nt: TGTGCCAGCAGCCGGACAGGGATGGGTGAGCAGTTCTTC

v_gene: TRBV18
j_gene: TRBJ2-7
d_gene: TRBD2
abundance: .
CDR3aa: CASSLRLAASYEQYF
CDR3nt: TGTGCCAGCTCACTTCGGCTAGCGGCCAGCTACGAGCAGTACTTC

v_gene: TRBV5-1
j_gene: TRBJ1-1
d_gene: .
abundance: .
CDR3aa: CASSSRTDRSFTEAFF
CDR3nt: TGCGCCAGCAGCTCCAGGACAGACCGAAGTTTCACTGAAGCTTTCTTT

v_gene: TRBV27
j_gene: TRBJ2-5
d_gene: .
abundance: .
CDR3aa: CASSIYGAKGETQYF
CDR3nt: TGTGCCAGCAGCATCTATGGGGCGAAGGGAGAGACCCAGTACTTC

v_gene: TRBV30
j_gene: TRBJ1-1
d_gene: .
abundance: few
CDR3aa: CAWNLGVGTEAFF
CDR3nt: TGTGCCTGGAATTTGGGGGTTGGGACTGAAGCTTTCTTT

v_gene: TRBV7-2
j_gene: TRBJ2-1
d_gene: .
abundance: .
CDR3aa: CASSTRGSGENEQFF
CDR3nt: TGTGCCAGCAGCACGAGGGGGAGTGGGGAGAATGAGCAGTTCTTC

v_gene: TRBV3-1/TRBV3-2
j_gene: TRBJ2-1
d_gene: .
abundance: .
CDR3aa: CASSPPRTEKFSSYNEQFF
CDR3nt: TGTGCCAGCAGCCCACCCCGGACAGAAAAATTCAGCTCCTACAATGAGCAGTTCTTC